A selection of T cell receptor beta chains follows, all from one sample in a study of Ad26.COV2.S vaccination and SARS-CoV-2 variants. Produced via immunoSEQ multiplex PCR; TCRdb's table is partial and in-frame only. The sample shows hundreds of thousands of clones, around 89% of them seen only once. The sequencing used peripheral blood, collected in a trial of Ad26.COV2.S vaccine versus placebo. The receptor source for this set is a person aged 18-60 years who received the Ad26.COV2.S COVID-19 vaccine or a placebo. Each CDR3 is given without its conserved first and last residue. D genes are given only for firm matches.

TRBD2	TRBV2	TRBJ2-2	ASSGTGGVIVTGELF
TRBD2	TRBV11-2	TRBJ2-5	ASSTVRGLAGGRKETQY
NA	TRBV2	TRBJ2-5	ASSEPETQY
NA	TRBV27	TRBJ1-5	ASTLRGDGSNQPQH
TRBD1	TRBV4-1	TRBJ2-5	ASSHGTGDGETQY
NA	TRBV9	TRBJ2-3	ASSQLSRPTDTQY
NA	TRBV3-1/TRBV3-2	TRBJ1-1	ASSHRGGAGNTEAF
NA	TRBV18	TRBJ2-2	ASSPPTADTGELF
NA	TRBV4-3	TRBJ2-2	ASSQEMGLRGTTGELF
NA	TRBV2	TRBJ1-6	ASSESLGQRTNSPLH
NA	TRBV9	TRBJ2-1	ASSPSDYNEQF
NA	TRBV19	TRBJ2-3	ASRRRSTDTQY